This section outlines one T cell receptor beta chain sequence together with its context. The table came from immunoSEQ multiplex PCR; TCRdb's copy has only in-frame clones and leaves some out. The sample has tens of thousands of clones, about 92% seen once. This CDR3 contains 12 residues. V lost 5 bases to trimming and J lost 3 bases, with 9 bases between them. Germline V gene lookup returns CDR1 SGHRS and CDR2 YFSETQ. These data belong to a study of T cell changes during pregnancy in multiple sclerosis. This sequence joins TRBV5-1 and TRBJ2-7; TRBD1 might be the D (5 bases). The specimen was peripheral blood, collected in the third trimester of pregnancy. This TCR came from a female donor in good health, enrolled as a control in a pregnancy study. The CDR3, as DNA: TGCGCCAGCAGAGACAGTGGCTACGAGCAGTACTTC. Residues: CASRDSGYEQYF.